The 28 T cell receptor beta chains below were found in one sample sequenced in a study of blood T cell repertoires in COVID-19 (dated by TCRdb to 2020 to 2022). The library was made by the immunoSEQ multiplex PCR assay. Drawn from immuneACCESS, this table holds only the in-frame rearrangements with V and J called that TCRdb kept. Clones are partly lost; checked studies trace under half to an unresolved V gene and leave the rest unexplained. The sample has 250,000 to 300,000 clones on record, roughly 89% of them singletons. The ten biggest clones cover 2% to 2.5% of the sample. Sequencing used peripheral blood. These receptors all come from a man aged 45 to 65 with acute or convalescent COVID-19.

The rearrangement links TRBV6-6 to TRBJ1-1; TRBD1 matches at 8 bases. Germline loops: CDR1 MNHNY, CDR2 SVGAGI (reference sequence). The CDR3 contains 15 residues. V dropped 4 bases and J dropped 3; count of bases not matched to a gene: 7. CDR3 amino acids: CASSWPGQGDTEAFF. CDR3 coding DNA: TGTGCCAGCAGTTGGCCCGGACAGGGAGACACTGAAGCTTTCTTT.

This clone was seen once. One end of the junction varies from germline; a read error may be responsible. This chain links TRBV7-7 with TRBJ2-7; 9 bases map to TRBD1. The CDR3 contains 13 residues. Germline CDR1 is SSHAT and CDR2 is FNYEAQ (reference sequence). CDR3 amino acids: CASSLDRGYEQYF. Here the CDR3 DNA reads TGTGCTAGCAGTCTGGACAGGGGCTACGAGCAGTACTTC.

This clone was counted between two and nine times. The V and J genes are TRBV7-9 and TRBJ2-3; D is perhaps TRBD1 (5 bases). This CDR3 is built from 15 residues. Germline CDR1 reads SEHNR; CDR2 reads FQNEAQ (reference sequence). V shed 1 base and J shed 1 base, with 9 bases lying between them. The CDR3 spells CASSLEGMGTDTQYF. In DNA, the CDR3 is TGTGCCAGCAGCTTAGAGGGGATGGGCACAGATACGCAGTATTTT.

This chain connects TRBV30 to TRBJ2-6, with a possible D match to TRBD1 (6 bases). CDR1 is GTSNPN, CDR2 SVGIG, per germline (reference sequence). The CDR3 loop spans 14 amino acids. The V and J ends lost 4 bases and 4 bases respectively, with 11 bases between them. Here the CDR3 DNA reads TGTGCCTGGACCACAGGGACGGGGGCCAACGTCCTGACTTTC. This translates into CAWTTGTGANVLTF.

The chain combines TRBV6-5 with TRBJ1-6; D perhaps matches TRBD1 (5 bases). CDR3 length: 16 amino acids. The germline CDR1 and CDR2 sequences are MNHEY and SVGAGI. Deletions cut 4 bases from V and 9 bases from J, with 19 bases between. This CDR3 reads CASSSARQPLSSPLHF. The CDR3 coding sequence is TGTGCCAGCAGTTCCGCCAGACAGCCCCTAAGTTCACCCCTCCACTTT.

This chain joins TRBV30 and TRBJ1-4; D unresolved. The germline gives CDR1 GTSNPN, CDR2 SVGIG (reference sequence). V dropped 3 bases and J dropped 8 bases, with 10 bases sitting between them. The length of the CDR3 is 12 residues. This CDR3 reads CAWSGVAEKLFF. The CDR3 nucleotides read TGTGCCTGGAGCGGGGTGGCGGAAAAACTGTTTTTT.

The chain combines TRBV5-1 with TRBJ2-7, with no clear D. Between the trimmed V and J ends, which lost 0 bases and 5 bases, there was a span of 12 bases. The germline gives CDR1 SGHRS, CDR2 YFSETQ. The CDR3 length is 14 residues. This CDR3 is CASSLVGFPDEQYF. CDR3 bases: TGCGCCAGCAGCTTGGTCGGGTTTCCCGACGAGCAGTACTTC.

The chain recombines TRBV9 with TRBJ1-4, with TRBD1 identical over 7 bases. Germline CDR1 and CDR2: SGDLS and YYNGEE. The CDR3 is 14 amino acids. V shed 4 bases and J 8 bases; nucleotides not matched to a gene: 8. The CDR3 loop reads CASSPGQVWEKLFF. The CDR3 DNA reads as TGTGCCAGCAGCCCAGGACAGGTTTGGGAAAAACTGTTTTTT.

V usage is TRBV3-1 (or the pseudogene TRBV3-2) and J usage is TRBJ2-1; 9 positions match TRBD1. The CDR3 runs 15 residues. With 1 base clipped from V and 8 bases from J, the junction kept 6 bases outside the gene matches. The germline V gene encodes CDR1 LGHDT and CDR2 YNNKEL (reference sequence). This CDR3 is CASSQATGGAHEQFF. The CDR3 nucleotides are TGTGCCAGCAGCCAAGCTACAGGGGGCGCTCATGAGCAGTTCTTC.

The CDR3 loop reads CASSKRQVGYEQYF. CDR3 nucleotides: TGTGCCAGCAGTAAACGACAGGTGGGCTACGAGCAGTACTTC. This chain uses TRBV27 with TRBJ2-7, with D possibly TRBD1 on 6 matching bases. V was shortened by 5 bases and J by 3 bases, with 14 bases between the two germline ends. The CDR3 runs to 14 residues. Germline CDR1 MNHEY, CDR2 SMNVEV (reference sequence).

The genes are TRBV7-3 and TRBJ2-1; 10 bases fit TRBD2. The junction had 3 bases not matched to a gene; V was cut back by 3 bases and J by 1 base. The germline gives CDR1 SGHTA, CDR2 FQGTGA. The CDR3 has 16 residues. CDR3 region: CASSFSGGTSYNEQFF. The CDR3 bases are TGTGCCAGCAGCTTTAGCGGGGGGACTTCCTACAATGAGCAGTTCTTC. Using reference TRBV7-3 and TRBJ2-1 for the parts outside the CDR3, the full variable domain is GAGVSQTPSNKVTEKGKYVELRCDPISGHTALYWYRQSLGQGPEFLIYFQGTGAADDSGLPNDRFFAVRPEGSVSTLKIQRTERGDSAVYLCASSFSGGTSYNEQFFGPGTRLTVL.

CDR3 protein: CASSGQATNYGYTF. CDR3 DNA: TGTGCCAGTAGTGGACAGGCAACTAACTATGGCTACACCTTC. The rearrangement uses TRBV19 and TRBJ1-2; 7 bases align to TRBD1. Trimming removed 5 bases from V and 0 bases from J; junction bases left unmatched: 3. The CDR3 length is 14 residues. Germline CDR1 reads LNHDA; CDR2 reads SQIVND (reference sequence).

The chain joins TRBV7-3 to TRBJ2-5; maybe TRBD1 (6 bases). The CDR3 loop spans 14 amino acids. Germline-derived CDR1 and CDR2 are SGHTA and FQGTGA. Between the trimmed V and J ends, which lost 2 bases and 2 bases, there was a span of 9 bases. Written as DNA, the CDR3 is TGTGCCAGCAGCTTAGGGGGCAGTCAAGAGACCCAGTACTTC. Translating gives CASSLGGSQETQYF.

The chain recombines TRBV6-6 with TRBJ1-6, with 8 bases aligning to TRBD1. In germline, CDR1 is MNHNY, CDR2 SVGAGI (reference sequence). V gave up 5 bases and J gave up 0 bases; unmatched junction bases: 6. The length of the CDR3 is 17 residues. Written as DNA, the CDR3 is TGTGCCAGCAGTCGAAGACAGGGGAGCTCCTATAATTCACCCCTCCACTTT. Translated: CASSRRQGSSYNSPLHF.

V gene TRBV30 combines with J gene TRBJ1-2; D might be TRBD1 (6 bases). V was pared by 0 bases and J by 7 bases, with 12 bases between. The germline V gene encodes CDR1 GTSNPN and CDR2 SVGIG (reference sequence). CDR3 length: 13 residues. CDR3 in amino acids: CAWSVGGGLGYTF. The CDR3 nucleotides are TGTGCCTGGAGTGTAGGGGGGGGTCTTGGCTACACCTTC.

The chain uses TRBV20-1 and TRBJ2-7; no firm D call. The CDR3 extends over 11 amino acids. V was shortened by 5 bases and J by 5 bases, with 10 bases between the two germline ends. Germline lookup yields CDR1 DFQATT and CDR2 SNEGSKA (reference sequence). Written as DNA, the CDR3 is TGCAGTGCTGCCTCAGGCCACGAGCAGTACTTC. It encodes CSAASGHEQYF.

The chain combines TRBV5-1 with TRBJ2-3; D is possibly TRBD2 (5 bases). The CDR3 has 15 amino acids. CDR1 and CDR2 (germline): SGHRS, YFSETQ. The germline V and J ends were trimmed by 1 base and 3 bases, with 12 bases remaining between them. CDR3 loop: CASSLLSGVTDTQYF. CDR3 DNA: TGCGCCAGCAGCTTGCTGTCCGGGGTGACAGATACGCAGTATTTT.

CDR3: CASSQNQETQYF. CDR3 sequence (DNA): TGTGCCAGTTCCCAGAACCAAGAGACCCAGTACTTC. The V call is TRBV19, the J call TRBJ2-5; D remains ambiguous. The V gene's germline CDR1 is LNHDA and CDR2 SQIVND (reference sequence). The CDR3 extends over 12 amino acids. Trimming pared 8 bases from V and 0 bases from J, leaving 7 bases between.

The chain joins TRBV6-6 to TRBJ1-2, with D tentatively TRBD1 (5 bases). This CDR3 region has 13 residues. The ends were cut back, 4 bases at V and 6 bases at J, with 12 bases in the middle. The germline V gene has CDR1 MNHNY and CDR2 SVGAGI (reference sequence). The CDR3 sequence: CASSSSGYDGYTF. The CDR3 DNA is TGTGCCAGCAGTTCATCAGGGTACGATGGCTACACCTTC.

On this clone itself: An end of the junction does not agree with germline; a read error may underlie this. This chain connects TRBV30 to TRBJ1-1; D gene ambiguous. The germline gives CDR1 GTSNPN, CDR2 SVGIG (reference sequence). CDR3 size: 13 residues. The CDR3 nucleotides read TGTGCCCGGAGGGCCACCCTGAACACTGAAGCTTTCTTT. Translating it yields CARRATLNTEAFF.

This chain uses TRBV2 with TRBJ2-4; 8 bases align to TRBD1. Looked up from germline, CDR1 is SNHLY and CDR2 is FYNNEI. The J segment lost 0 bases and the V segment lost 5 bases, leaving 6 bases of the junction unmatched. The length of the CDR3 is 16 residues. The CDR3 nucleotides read TGTGCCAGCAGTCGGACAGGGAACGTAGCCAAAAACATTCAGTACTTC. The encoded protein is CASSRTGNVAKNIQYF.

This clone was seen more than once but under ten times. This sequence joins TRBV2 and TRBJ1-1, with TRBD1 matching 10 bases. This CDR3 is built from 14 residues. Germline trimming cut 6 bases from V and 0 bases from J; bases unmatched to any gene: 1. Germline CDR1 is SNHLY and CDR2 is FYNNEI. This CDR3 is CASRDRGMNTEAFF. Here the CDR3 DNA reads TGTGCCAGCAGGGACAGGGGGATGAACACTGAAGCTTTCTTT.

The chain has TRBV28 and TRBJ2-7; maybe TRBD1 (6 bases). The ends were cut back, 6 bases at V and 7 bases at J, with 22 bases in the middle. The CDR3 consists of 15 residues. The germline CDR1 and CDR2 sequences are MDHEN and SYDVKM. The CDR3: CASSRTALGVREQYF. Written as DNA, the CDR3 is TGTGCCAGCAGCCGGACAGCACTCGGGGTGAGGGAGCAGTACTTC.

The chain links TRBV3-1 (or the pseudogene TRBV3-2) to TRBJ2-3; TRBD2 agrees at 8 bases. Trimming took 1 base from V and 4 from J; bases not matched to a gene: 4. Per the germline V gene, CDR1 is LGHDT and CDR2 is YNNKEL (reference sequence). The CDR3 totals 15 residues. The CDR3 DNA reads TGTGCCAGCAGCCAAGGCGGGGGGCACTCAGATACGCAGTATTTT. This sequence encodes CASSQGGGHSDTQYF.

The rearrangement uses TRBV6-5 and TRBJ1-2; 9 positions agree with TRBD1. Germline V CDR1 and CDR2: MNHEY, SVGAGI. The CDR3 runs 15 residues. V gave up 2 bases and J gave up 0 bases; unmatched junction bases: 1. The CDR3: CASSYRDRANYGYTF. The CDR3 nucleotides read TGTGCCAGCAGTTACCGGGACAGGGCTAACTATGGCTACACCTTC.

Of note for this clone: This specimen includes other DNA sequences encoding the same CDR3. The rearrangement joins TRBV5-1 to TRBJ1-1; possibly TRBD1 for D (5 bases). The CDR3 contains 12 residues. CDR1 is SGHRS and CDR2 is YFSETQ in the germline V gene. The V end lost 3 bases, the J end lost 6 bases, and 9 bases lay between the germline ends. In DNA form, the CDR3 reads TGCGCCAGCAGCTCGGGGGGACCTGAAGCTTTCTTT. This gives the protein CASSSGGPEAFF.

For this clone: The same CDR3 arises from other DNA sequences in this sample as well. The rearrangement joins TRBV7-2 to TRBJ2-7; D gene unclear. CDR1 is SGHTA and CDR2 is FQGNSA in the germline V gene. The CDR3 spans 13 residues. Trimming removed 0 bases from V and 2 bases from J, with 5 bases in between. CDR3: CASSLAGPYEQYF. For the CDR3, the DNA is TGTGCCAGCAGCTTAGCGGGCCCCTACGAGCAGTACTTC.

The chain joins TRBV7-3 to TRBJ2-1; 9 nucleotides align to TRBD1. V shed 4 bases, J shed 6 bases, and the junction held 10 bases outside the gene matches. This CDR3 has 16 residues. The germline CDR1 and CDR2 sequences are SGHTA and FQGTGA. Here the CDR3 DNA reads TGTGCCAGCAGCTCCACAGGGGGCAAGGGGTTCAATGAGCAGTTCTTC. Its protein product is CASSSTGGKGFNEQFF.